The sequence of this T cell receptor beta chain was determined in a study of CD8+ T cells in alopecia areata. The CDR3 sequence is 15 residues long. Unmatched junction bases numbered 6, after V lost 0 bases and J lost 7 bases. The germline gives CDR1 LNHNV, CDR2 YYDKDF (reference sequence). Regarding treatment: oral pan-JAK inhibitor, 5-10 mg twice daily. RNA was isolated and reverse transcribed to cDNA, the sequencing template. Generated by immunoSEQ multiplex PCR, the TCRdb table keeps only in-frame clones and is missing some. The table includes under 250,000 clones, roughly 56% detected once. The sample was CD4+ T cells sorted from blood, taken at week 4, from a patient treated with tofacitinib. The chain uses TRBV15 and TRBJ1-5; TRBD1 agrees at 7 bases. The source of this sequence is a human donor with alopecia areata. This CDR3 reads CATSRDGTDRQPQHF. Here the CDR3 DNA reads TGTGCCACCAGCAGAGATGGGACAGATCGGCAGCCCCAGCATTTT. Supplemented by reference TRBV15 and TRBJ1-5, the full variable domain reads DAMVIQNPRYQVTQFGKPVTLSCSQTLNHNVMYWYQQKSSQAPKLLFHYYDKDFNNEADTPDNFQSRRPNTSFCFLDIRSPGLGDTAMYLCATSRDGTDRQPQHFGDGTRLSIL.